This entry concerns a single TCR beta chain. V gave up 7 bases and J gave up 1 base, with 10 bases separating them. This CDR3 is 13 amino acids long. This record comes from a study of control samples from healthy donors and cancer patients. TCRdb keeps only in-frame clones here, not all; method: immunoSEQ multiplex PCR. The sample contains 150,000 to 200,000 clones, approximately 90% of which appear only once. The chain combines TRBV12-3 or TRBV12-4 with TRBJ1-1; a weak D match, TRBD1 (6 bases). The sequencing input was blood. This receptor was identified in a man under 40 in good health. The CDR3 coding sequence is TGTGCCAGCAACCAGGGGCCGAACACTGAAGCTTTCTTT. Its translation is CASNQGPNTEAFF.